Reported below is one T cell receptor beta chain. Its antigen is currently unknown. Germline V gives CDR1 SNHLY, CDR2 FYNNEI. CDR3 length: 13 residues. Trimming removed 2 bases from V and 14 bases from J, with 13 bases in between. Produced via immunoSEQ multiplex PCR; TCRdb's table is partial and in-frame only. Of some 200,000 clones listed, about nine tenths are singletons. The entry originates in a study of T cell responses to AZD1222 COVID-19 vaccine. General study findings and limits: Clonal diversity may have been underestimated, and the donors were mostly white British, with more females than males. Of spike-specific TCRs, nearly half reportedly target regions left unmutated in variants. No day 14 peak samples; only post-peak repertoires were characterized.

Recipients boosted at about 4 weeks or about 12 weeks are pooled. This chain links TRBV2 with TRBJ1-6; tentatively, D is TRBD1 (6 bases). This specimen was peripheral blood, taken 28 days after the second AZD1222 dose. The sequence was obtained from an adult who received the AZD1222 COVID-19 vaccine. The DNA of the CDR3 is TGTGCCAGCAGTGAAAGGGGGGTTTCGTCCCTCCACTTT. This gives the protein CASSERGVSSLHF.